This TCR beta chain came from a study of response to subunit inactivated influenza vaccine. Study-level findings and limits: Each seasonal influenza vaccination recruits few new T cells, the authors suggested.

Germline CDR1 reads SGHKS; CDR2 reads YYEKEE (reference sequence). This CDR3 region has 16 residues. V was clipped by 4 bases and J by 1 base, with 16 bases between them. This clonotype has just a few counts. The antigen is undetermined. Each CDR3 protein gets one entry after TCRdb re-called the RT-PCR reads with MiXCR. The sample holds 500,000 to 650,000 distinct CDR3 sequences, around 8% seen once. The TCR comes from a man in his fifties or sixties who received an inactivated influenza vaccine. This rearrangement joins TRBV5-5 to TRBJ2-3; the D is unclear. This specimen was PBMCs from blood, taken around 2 years after vaccination. CDR3 amino acids: CASSPLHQSGTDTQYF. The CDR3 DNA is TGTGCCAGCAGCCCCCTCCATCAATCCGGCACAGATACGCAGTATTTT. The whole variable domain, filled in from reference TRBV5-5 and TRBJ2-3, reads DAGVTQSPTHLIKTRGQQVTLRCSPISGHKSVSWYQQVLGQGPQFIFQYYEKEERGRGNFPDRFSARQFPNYSSELNVNALLLGDSALYLCASSPLHQSGTDTQYFGPGTRLTVL.